This is a list of T cell receptor beta chains from one sample in a study of identical twins. MiXCR, run by TCRdb on the 5' RACE reads, gives a single entry per CDR3 protein. The sample includes around 340,000 distinct CDR3 sequences, roughly 10% seen only once; the top ten take more than 8%. Sequenced material: naive T cells sorted from blood. These receptor sequences come from a woman aged 50 to 60 in good health. Both conserved end residues are part of each CDR3. A D gene is named only where the DNA matches it firmly. Part of the rows lack a size; the others show once, few, many or a class for expanded clones.

>TRBV20-1|NA|many|TRBJ1-1
TGCAGTGCTAGCATACCGGGGCCCATGAACACTGAAGCTTTCTTT
CSASIPGPMNTEAFF
>TRBV4-1|NA|few|TRBJ1-2
TGCGCCAGCCACAGCAACCGGGAGTCCTATGGCTACACCTTC
CASHSNRESYGYTF
>TRBV5-1|TRBD1|NA|TRBJ2-1
TGCGCCAGCAGCTTGGAGGGGGCGGCCCGTGAGCAGTTCTTC
CASSLEGAAREQFF
>TRBV5-1|NA|many|TRBJ2-2
TGCGCCAGCAGCTTGGGTAGTCAGACCGGGGAGCTGTTTTTT
CASSLGSQTGELFF
>TRBV27|NA|many|TRBJ2-7
TGTGCCAGCCGGGAGTGGGCTGGCGGGCAGTACTTC
CASREWAGGQYF
>TRBV13|NA|many|TRBJ2-3
TGTGCCAGCAGCCCCCACCCGACTAGGTCAGATACGCAGTATTTT
CASSPHPTRSDTQYF
>TRBV7-8|NA|NA|TRBJ1-2
TGTGCCAGCAGCGAAAGGAGGGCAGCTAACTATGGCTACACCTTC
CASSERRAANYGYTF
>TRBV2|NA|NA|TRBJ2-1
TGTGCCAGCAGACGGGACTCCGTACTTGATGAGCAGTTCTTC
CASRRDSVLDEQFF
>TRBV19|NA|NA|TRBJ2-5
TGTGCCAGTAGTACTCCTCATAGCGCCGACCAAGAGACCCAGTACTTC
CASSTPHSADQETQYF
>TRBV12-3/TRBV12-4|NA|many|TRBJ1-1
TGTGCCAGCAGTTTGATACAGGGGAACACTGAAGCTTTCTTT
CASSLIQGNTEAFF
>TRBV7-9|TRBD1|few|TRBJ1-2
TGTGCCAGCAGCTTTCCAGGGGGGCTAGACTATGGCTACACCTTC
CASSFPGGLDYGYTF
>TRBV4-1|TRBD2|NA|TRBJ2-2
TGCGCCAGCAGCCAAGATTACCCCGGGACTAGCGGGAGGGCCCGGGAGCTGTTTTTT
CASSQDYPGTSGRARELFF
>TRBV4-1|NA|NA|TRBJ1-1
TGCGCCAGCAGCCTCAACCGAGGGCCTACGGCTGAAGCTTTCTTT
CASSLNRGPTAEAFF
>TRBV20-1|NA|NA|TRBJ1-1
TGCAGTGCCGCGGGGCAGCCGATTACTAACACTGAAGCTTTCTTT
CSAAGQPITNTEAFF
>TRBV7-8|TRBD1|NA|TRBJ2-1
TGTGCCAGCAGCAACCCAGGGACAGACCCACGTAATGAGCAGTTCTTC
CASSNPGTDPRNEQFF
>TRBV10-2|TRBD2|many|TRBJ2-7
TGCGCCAGCAGTGAGAGGACTAGCGGGAGTTACGAGCAGTACTTC
CASSERTSGSYEQYF
>TRBV12-3/TRBV12-4|TRBD1|few|TRBJ1-1
TGTGCCAGCGAGGGACAGGGGCCAAAAGCTTTCTTT
CASEGQGPKAFF
>TRBV7-2|TRBD2|many|TRBJ2-2
TGTGCCAGCAGCTTATGGAGCGGGAGAGCGACCGGGGAGCTGTTTTTT
CASSLWSGRATGELFF
>TRBV5-6|NA|NA|TRBJ1-4
TGTGCCAGCAGCTTGGCCGCGGTGGGGCCAGGCGAAAAACTGTTTTTT
CASSLAAVGPGEKLFF
>TRBV11-3|NA|once|TRBJ2-1
TGTGCCAGCAGCTTGGAAGCCGCTCCTAACAATGAGCAGTTCTTC
CASSLEAAPNNEQFF
>TRBV7-2|NA|many|TRBJ2-1
TGTGCCAGCACGACAGACGGGAATGAGCAGTTCTTC
CASTTDGNEQFF
>TRBV5-1|NA|few|TRBJ1-6
TGCGCCAGCAGAACCAGCGTCGGCAATTCACCCCTCCACTTT
CASRTSVGNSPLHF
>TRBV29-1|NA|few|TRBJ2-1
TGCAGCGTTGACGCCCTTGAGCAGTTCTTC
CSVDALEQFF
>TRBV5-6|NA|few|TRBJ1-5
TGTGCCAGCAGCTTGGCAGACGTTAGCAATCAGCCCCAGCATTTT
CASSLADVSNQPQHF
>TRBV18|NA|NA|TRBJ1-2
TGTGCCAGCTCACCACAGGGCATGGATGGCTACACCTTC
CASSPQGMDGYTF
>TRBV19|NA|few|TRBJ2-5
TGTGCCAGTAGTATAGCCACGGGCCTTGGGGGAGAGGAGACCCAGTACTTC
CASSIATGLGGEETQYF
>TRBV5-1|NA|few|TRBJ1-1
TGCGCCAGCAGCTTGGAAGGGACCGCGAACACTGAAGCTTTCTTT
CASSLEGTANTEAFF
>TRBV29-1|NA|NA|TRBJ2-3
TGCAGCGTTGAAGATGAAGGGATTAGCACAGATACGCAGTATTTT
CSVEDEGISTDTQYF
>TRBV2|TRBD2|NA|TRBJ2-1
TGTGCCAGCAGTGGGACTAGCGGGAAAGGACTAAATGAGCAGTTCTTC
CASSGTSGKGLNEQFF
>TRBV27|NA|NA|TRBJ2-1
TGTGCCAGCAGTTTTTGGGTTGGGGCCGGCAGCTCCTACAATGAGCAGTTCTTC
CASSFWVGAGSSYNEQFF
>TRBV6-5|NA|many|TRBJ2-5
TGTGCCAGCAGTTTAACGGGGCAGTTTCAAGAGACCCAGTACTTC
CASSLTGQFQETQYF
>TRBV6-1|NA|once|TRBJ2-1
TGTGCCAGCAGTGAATGGGACTGGGGGAGCTCCTACAATGAGCAGTTCTTC
CASSEWDWGSSYNEQFF
>TRBV5-1|NA|NA|TRBJ2-7
TGCGCCAGCAGCTTGGCCACACATCTGGACGAGCAGTACTTC
CASSLATHLDEQYF
>TRBV4-1|TRBD2|few|TRBJ2-5
TGCGCCAGCAGCCAAGTCCCCCAAGAAAGCGGGAGGGCCGGTACCCAAGAGACCCAGTACTTC
CASSQVPQESGRAGTQETQYF
>TRBV7-9|NA|NA|TRBJ2-1
TGTGCCAGCAGCCTAAGGCGGACTGATGAGCAGTTCTTC
CASSLRRTDEQFF
>TRBV12-3/TRBV12-4|NA|few|TRBJ2-7
TGTGCCAGCCTCCGGGCCGGGACCGAGGGTTCCTACGAGCAGTACTTC
CASLRAGTEGSYEQYF
>TRBV7-8|NA|many|TRBJ2-2
TGTGCCAGCATCGAGGGGAGTGCGAACACCGGGGAGCTGTTTTTT
CASIEGSANTGELFF
>TRBV5-6|NA|few|TRBJ1-4
TGTGCCAGCAGCGCCGACGCGGGACGGATTAATGAAAAACTGTTTTTT
CASSADAGRINEKLFF
>TRBV14|NA|few|TRBJ1-1
TGTGCCAGCAGCCAAGATATGCGGGGAGCTTTCTTT
CASSQDMRGAFF
>TRBV7-8|TRBD2|NA|TRBJ2-3
TGTGCCAGCAGCTTAGTACCGGGACTAGCGGGAGGGCCAGATATGCAGTATTTT
CASSLVPGLAGGPDMQYF
>TRBV6-5|NA|few|TRBJ2-3
TGTGCCAGCAGCGGGGGACCCATGCAGTATTTT
CASSGGPMQYF
>TRBV29-1|NA|many|TRBJ2-3
TGCAGCGCTAGGTTCGGGGTCGGTACAGATACGCAGTATTTT
CSARFGVGTDTQYF
>TRBV5-1|TRBD1|many|TRBJ1-1
TGCGCCAGCAGCTTTGGGCCGGACAGGGGGAGAATCACTGAAGCTTTCTTT
CASSFGPDRGRITEAFF
>TRBV20-1|TRBD2|NA|TRBJ2-3
TGCAGTGCTCATAGCGGGAGTGAGGGCACAGATACGCAGTATTTT
CSAHSGSEGTDTQYF
>TRBV29-1|TRBD2|many|TRBJ2-1
TGCAGCGTTGAAAGTCGGGAGGGCCTGGACAATGAGCAGTTCTTC
CSVESREGLDNEQFF